This TCR beta chain was profiled in a study of identical twins. Germline CDR1 KGHDR, CDR2 SFDVKD. The CDR3 length is 14 residues. V was clipped by 3 bases and J by 6 bases, with 11 bases between them. All donors were healthy, and all were Caucasian. Each cDNA held unique molecular identifiers, and template switching gave it a universal primer site. MiXCR, run by TCRdb on the 5' RACE reads, gives a single entry per CDR3 protein. The repertoire holds fewer than 350,000 distinct CDR3 sequences, with about 8.1% as singletons. General study results and limits: Some out-of-frame alpha sequences were shared by twins, and these showed excess low generation probability. Cross-sectional statistics underpinned the conclusions; the same donors were not followed.

In regard to this clonotype: Its target is not known.

These records were also assigned to another study, of yellow fever vaccine responses in identical twins.

Sample: memory (CD45RO+) T cells sorted from blood. The rearrangement links TRBV24-1 to TRBJ1-5; the D gene is possibly TRBD1 (5 bases). The clonotype originates from a woman aged 18 to 35 in good health. CDR3 DNA: TGTGCCACCAGTGATGCTGGGGGTTTTCAGCCCCAGCATTTT. It codes for CATSDAGGFQPQHF.